A single sample is the source of the 14 T cell receptor beta chains below, sequenced in a study of blood T cell repertoires in COVID-19. Clones were read by immunoSEQ multiplex PCR, and TCRdb kept only the in-frame ones, dropping some. Among 95,000 to 150,000 clones listed, about 88% were seen once. Sequenced: peripheral blood. These receptors originate from a woman of 80 years or more with acute or convalescent COVID-19.

The rearrangement links TRBV9 to TRBJ2-5, with 16 bases fitting TRBD2. The CDR3 runs to 17 residues. The germline V gene encodes CDR1 SGDLS and CDR2 YYNGEE. After removal of 4 bases from V and 5 bases from J, the junction contained 8 bases not matched to a gene. The CDR3: CASSFGTSGRALETQYF. Here the CDR3 DNA reads TGTGCCAGCAGCTTCGGGACTAGCGGGAGGGCCTTGGAGACCCAGTACTTC.

The genes are TRBV3-1 (or the pseudogene TRBV3-2) and TRBJ1-4, with D hard to call. V lost 1 base, J lost 5 bases, and 8 bases lay in between. Germline CDR1 LGHDT, CDR2 YNNKEL (reference sequence). The CDR3 has 14 residues. The CDR3 region is CASSQGLSNEKLFF. Written as DNA, the CDR3 is TGTGCCAGCAGCCAAGGTCTATCAAATGAAAAACTGTTTTTT.

This chain links TRBV10-3 with TRBJ2-7; 11 bases align to TRBD1. Trimming cost V 10 bases and J 5 bases; bases outside gene matches: 25. The CDR3 sequence is 19 residues long. Germline CDR1 ENHRY, CDR2 SYGVKD. The CDR3 bases are TGTGCCACACTCAGCTCCCTAGGACAGGGGGCCACTTCTAGGGACGAGCAGTACTTC. Translating gives CATLSSLGQGATSRDEQYF.

This rearrangement joins TRBV5-1 to TRBJ1-2; D is possibly TRBD1 (5 bases). The CDR3 has 14 amino acids. Trimming pared 0 bases from V and 7 bases from J, leaving 13 bases between. Germline V lookup: CDR1 SGHRS, CDR2 YFSETQ. The CDR3 nucleotides are TGCGCCAGCAGCTTGGCCCAGGGCGCAGTTGGCTACACCTTC. This sequence encodes CASSLAQGAVGYTF. The whole variable domain, remainder taken from reference TRBV5-1 and TRBJ1-2, is KAGVTQTPRYLIKTRGQQVTLSCSPISGHRSVSWYQQTPGQGLQFLFEYFSETQRNKGNFPGRFSGRQFSNSRSEMNVSTLELGDSALYLCASSLAQGAVGYTFGSGTRLTVV.

The chain recombines TRBV11-2 with TRBJ1-4; D gene unclear. V was shortened by 1 base and J by 0 bases, with 6 bases between the two germline ends. Germline V gene data show CDR1 as SGHAT and CDR2 as FQNNGV. The CDR3 length is 15 residues. CDR3 in amino acids: CASSLVGSTNEKLFF. The CDR3 DNA follows: TGTGCCAGCAGCTTAGTCGGGTCAACTAATGAAAAACTGTTTTTT. The entire variable domain, with the rest obtained from reference TRBV11-2 and TRBJ1-4, is as follows: EAGVAQSPRYKIIEKRQSVAFWCNPISGHATLYWYQQILGQGPKLLIQFQNNGVVDDSQLPKDRFSAERLKGVDSTLKIQPAKLEDSAVYLCASSLVGSTNEKLFFGSGTQLSVL.

This clone was seen once. The J gene is TRBJ2-7, the V gene TRBV11-2; a weak D match, TRBD2 (6 bases). This CDR3 has 12 amino acids. V shed 1 base and J shed 11 bases, with 12 bases lying between them. The germline V gene has CDR1 SGHAT and CDR2 FQNNGV. The chain's CDR3 is CASSLGREVEYF. DNA for the CDR3: TGTGCCAGCAGCTTAGGGAGGGAGGTGGAGTACTTC. Drawing the rest from reference TRBV11-2 and TRBJ2-7, the complete variable domain is EAGVAQSPRYKIIEKRQSVAFWCNPISGHATLYWYQQILGQGPKLLIQFQNNGVVDDSQLPKDRFSAERLKGVDSTLKIQPAKLEDSAVYLCASSLGREVEYFGPGTRLTVT.

The rearrangement links TRBV18 to TRBJ2-7, with TRBD1 matching over 7 bases. This CDR3 comprises 16 residues. V lost 4 bases, J lost 2 bases, and 11 bases stayed unmatched. CDR1 is KGHSH, CDR2 LQKENI, per germline. The CDR3 sequence: CASSQQQGTVTYEQYF. In DNA form, the CDR3 reads TGTGCCAGCTCACAACAACAGGGGACGGTGACCTACGAGCAGTACTTC.

The J gene is TRBJ2-5, the V gene TRBV7-2; 7 positions match TRBD2. CDR1 SGHTA and CDR2 FQGNSA come from the germline V gene. J lost 4 bases, V lost 1 base, and 3 bases had no gene match. The CDR3 is 14 residues long. The CDR3 reads CASSLGGGGETQYF. The CDR3 DNA follows: TGTGCCAGCAGCTTAGGGGGGGGTGGAGAGACCCAGTACTTC.

V gene TRBV27 combines with J gene TRBJ2-1, with TRBD2 identical over 7 bases. The trim removed 3 bases at V and 4 bases at J, leaving 6 bases unmatched. The CDR3 is 15 amino acids. The germline CDR1 and CDR2 sequences are MNHEY and SMNVEV (reference sequence). The CDR3 nucleotides are TGTGCCAGCAGTTTCCAGCGGGGACTATACAATGAGCAGTTCTTC. Its translation: CASSFQRGLYNEQFF.

The chain is built from TRBV3-1 (or the pseudogene TRBV3-2) and TRBJ2-5; 10 nucleotides align to TRBD2. V was clipped by 4 bases and J by 4 bases; unmatched bases: 15. Germline lookup yields CDR1 LGHDT and CDR2 YNNKEL (reference sequence). The CDR3 is made up of 18 amino acids. In DNA, the CDR3 is TGTGCCAGCAGCCGATACCATTGGGGGACTAGCGACCGAGAGACCCAGTACTTC. Amino acids: CASSRYHWGTSDRETQYF.

This chain uses TRBV7-8 with TRBJ2-3; D gene uncertain. The CDR3 has 14 residues. The V end was cut by 1 base, the J end by 4 bases, with 9 bases between. Per germline, CDR1 SGHVS and CDR2 FQNEAQ. The CDR3 DNA sequence: TGTGCCAGCAGCTTAGGTTTAGCATCAGATACGCAGTATTTT. It codes for CASSLGLASDTQYF.

The CDR3 spells CASSPPMGQVTEAFF. The DNA of the CDR3 is TGTGCCAGCTCACCACCGATGGGGCAAGTCACTGAAGCTTTCTTT. The chain links TRBV18 to TRBJ1-1, with D possibly being TRBD1 (5 bases). With 0 bases removed from V and 4 bases from J, the gap between germline ends came to 12 bases. CDR3 length: 15 amino acids. Germline V CDR1 and CDR2: KGHSH, LQKENI.

The chain joins TRBV29-1 to TRBJ1-4; 8 positions agree with TRBD1. Germline CDR1 is SQVTM and CDR2 is ANQGSEA. The CDR3 sequence is 13 residues long. V lost 5 bases and J lost 3; bases outside the gene matches: 2. The CDR3 region has the DNA TGCAGCGTTCGACAGGGGTCTAATGAAAAACTGTTTTTT. It yields the protein CSVRQGSNEKLFF.

This clone appeared a few times. The gene calls are TRBV20-1 and TRBJ2-3; TRBD2 aligns across 7 bases. The V gene's germline CDR1 is DFQATT and CDR2 SNEGSKA (reference sequence). The CDR3 is 11 amino acids. CDR3 sequence reads: CRGGLGDTQYF. CDR3 DNA sequence: TGCAGGGGGGGGTTGGGAGATACGCAGTATTTT.